What follows are 21 T cell receptor beta chains derived from one specimen sequenced in a study of T cells in Graves' hyperthyroidism and ophthalmopathy. Amplified regions were TCR beta CDR3 sequences from RNA transcripts. The primer set for the first-round RT-PCR of the TCR CDR3 was HTBI. TCRdb re-analysed the multiplex PCR reads in MiXCR, keeping a single row per CDR3 protein. Among 550,000 to 650,000 distinct CDR3 sequences, 14% were seen once, and the ten largest hold over 11%. The specimen was blood. The receptors stem from a woman between 40 and 55 years old with Graves' hyperthyroidism.

There are many counts of this clonotype. V gene TRBV5-6 combines with J gene TRBJ2-4, with 7 bases matching TRBD2. There are 17 residues in the CDR3. Per germline, CDR1 SGHDT and CDR2 YYEEEE. With 0 bases clipped from V and 0 bases from J, the junction kept 6 bases outside the gene matches. The CDR3 region is CASSLGASGSAKNIQYF. Here the CDR3 DNA reads TGTGCCAGCAGCTTGGGGGCTAGCGGATCAGCCAAAAACATTCAGTACTTC.

This clonotype appeared many times. CDR3 sequence reads: CASSFPGTDTQYF. CDR3 DNA sequence: TGTGCCAGCAGCTTTCCGGGCACAGATACGCAGTATTTT. The chain recombines TRBV7-2 with TRBJ2-3; D remains unclear. In germline, CDR1 is SGHTA, CDR2 FQGNSA. This CDR3 is 13 amino acids long. V was pared by 3 bases and J by 1 base, with 5 bases between.

In its sample, this clonotype was seen many times. The genes are TRBV27 and TRBJ2-7, with 11 bases fitting TRBD2. Germline V gene sequence: CDR1 MNHEY, CDR2 SMNVEV (reference sequence). This CDR3 spans 16 amino acids. V shed 3 bases, J shed 4 bases, and the junction held 8 bases outside the gene matches. Here the CDR3 DNA reads TGTGCCAGCAGTTTCATAGCGGGAGGGCCGAATTACGAGCAGTACTTC. Translating it yields CASSFIAGGPNYEQYF.

This clonotype was picked up a small number of times. This could be a read error, since a much larger clone is one nucleotide away. The chain carries TRBV28 and TRBJ2-5; D is possibly TRBD1 (6 bases). The CDR3 has 12 residues. From germline, CDR1 is MDHEN and CDR2 SYDVKM. V shed 6 bases and J shed 1 base, with 6 bases lying between them. The CDR3 DNA follows: TGTGCCAGCAGACAGGGCCAAGAGACCCAGTACTTC. This codes for CASRQGQETQYF.

This clonotype was counted at least ten times. The genes are TRBV3-1 and TRBJ2-7, with 8 bases identical to TRBD2. J was trimmed by 3 bases and V by 3 bases; bases with no gene match: 16. This CDR3 is built from 18 residues. CDR1 is LGHDT, CDR2 YNNKEL, per germline (reference sequence). The CDR3 is CASSQAGTSVVSRYEQYF. CDR3 DNA sequence: TGTGCCAGCAGCCAGGCCGGGACTAGTGTCGTTTCTCGCTACGAGCAGTACTTC.

The sample holds many counts of this clonotype. The chain couples TRBV6-5 to TRBJ2-1, with 7 bases identical to TRBD1. This CDR3 comprises 12 residues. CDR1 and CDR2 (germline): MNHEY, SVGAGI. V lost 2 bases to trimming and J lost 9 bases; unmatched junction nucleotides: 1. The CDR3 reads CASSYPGGEQFF. The CDR3 DNA is TGTGCCAGCAGTTACCCAGGGGGTGAGCAGTTCTTC.

At least ten counts were recorded for this clonotype. This rearrangement joins TRBV24-1 to TRBJ2-1; D remains unclear. The germline V and J ends were trimmed by 0 bases and 5 bases, with 4 bases remaining between them. The germline gives CDR1 KGHDR, CDR2 SFDVKD. The CDR3 loop spans 13 amino acids. This CDR3 reads CATSDLGDNEQFF. The CDR3 DNA reads as TGTGCCACCAGTGATTTGGGCGACAATGAGCAGTTCTTC.

This clonotype was recorded at least ten times. V is TRBV29-1 and J is TRBJ2-3, with TRBD1 matching 7 bases. V dropped 7 bases and J dropped 2; count of bases not matched to a gene: 6. The CDR3 spans 13 residues. CDR1 and CDR2 from the germline V gene are SQVTM and ANQGSEA. The CDR3 region is CSARGQYTDTQYF. The CDR3 DNA is TGCAGCGCAAGGGGACAGTACACAGATACGCAGTATTTT.

This clonotype was detected many times. The chain uses TRBV3-1 and TRBJ2-1, with D uncertain. The CDR3 spans 11 residues. V lost 3 bases to trimming and J lost 7 bases, with 4 bases between them. Germline CDR1 is LGHDT and CDR2 is YNNKEL (reference sequence). CDR3 in amino acids: CASSHENEQFF. CDR3 DNA sequence: TGTGCCAGCAGCCATGAGAATGAGCAGTTCTTC.

Ten or more counts support this clonotype. The J gene is TRBJ1-1, the V gene TRBV12-3 or TRBV12-4; D perhaps matches TRBD1 (5 bases). The germline V and J ends were trimmed by 8 bases and 0 bases, with 16 bases remaining between them. The CDR3 is 15 residues long. The CDR3 DNA is TGTGCCAGCGCTTTCCGACAGACTATGAACACTGAAGCTTTCTTT. Protein product: CASAFRQTMNTEAFF.

V usage is TRBV27 and J usage is TRBJ1-5; D not certain. The CDR3 is 15 amino acids. Germline V CDR1 and CDR2: MNHEY, SMNVEV (reference sequence). V lost 2 bases and J lost 9, with 17 bases in between. The CDR3 DNA sequence: TGTGCCAGCAGTTTAGAAGGGTTTGGTTCTCGGCCCCAGCATTTT. Amino acids: CASSLEGFGSRPQHF.

Concerning this clonotype: Given a much more abundant clone one base away, this may be a read error. This chain uses TRBV20-1 with TRBJ1-2, with 8 bases identical to TRBD1. Per germline, CDR1 DFQATT and CDR2 SNEGSKA (reference sequence). J was trimmed by 8 bases and V by 3 bases; bases with no gene match: 14. The length of the CDR3 is 15 residues. CDR3 sequence reads: CSARDGGGQERGYTF. The CDR3 DNA is TGCAGTGCTAGGGATGGAGGGGGACAGGAGAGGGGCTACACCTTC.

This clonotype was observed many times. The chain is built from TRBV2 and TRBJ1-5; D possibly corresponds to TRBD1 (6 bases). Trimming removed 5 bases at V and 3 bases at J, with 11 bases between. This CDR3 has 14 amino acids. The V gene's germline CDR1 is SNHLY and CDR2 FYNNEI. The CDR3 spells CASSQQGLNQPQHF. CDR3 in DNA: TGTGCCAGCAGTCAACAGGGACTCAATCAGCCCCAGCATTTT. Full variable domain (missing parts from reference TRBV2 and TRBJ1-5): EPEVTQTPSHQVTQMGQEVILRCVPISNHLYFYWYRQILGQKVEFLVSFYNNEISEKSEIFDDQFSVERPDGSNFTLKIRSTKLEDSAMYFCASSQQGLNQPQHFGDGTRLSIL.

Ten or more counts support this clonotype. The rearrangement links TRBV18 to TRBJ2-5, with 10 bases matching TRBD1. V was clipped by 4 bases and J by 4 bases; unmatched bases: 6. The CDR3 spans 15 residues. In germline, CDR1 is KGHSH, CDR2 LQKENI. Written as DNA, the CDR3 is TGTGCCAGCTCACGTAACGGACAGGGGGGAGAGACCCAGTACTTC. It yields the protein CASSRNGQGGETQYF.

Comment on this clonotype: Being one base from a much bigger clone, this may be a read error. J is TRBJ2-3 and V is TRBV7-2, with 11 bases identical to TRBD2. CDR1 and CDR2 (germline): SGHTA, FQGNSA. The CDR3 loop spans 16 amino acids. After removal of 3 bases from V and 5 bases from J, the junction contained 7 bases not matched to a gene. This chain's CDR3 is CASSFGLAGGGDTQYF. CDR3 nucleotide sequence: TGTGCCAGCAGCTTCGGCCTAGCGGGAGGTGGAGATACGCAGTATTTT. The complete variable domain, with remaining parts taken from reference TRBV7-2 and TRBJ2-3, reads GAGVSQSPSNKVTEKGKDVELRCDPISGHTALYWYRQSLGQGLEFLIYFQGNSAPDKSGLPSDRFSAERTGGSVSTLTIQRTQQEDSAVYLCASSFGLAGGGDTQYFGPGTRLTVL.

This clonotype was counted many times. The chain has TRBV30 and TRBJ1-4; 9 bases map to TRBD1. With V trimmed by 4 bases and J by 5 bases, 5 bases remained unmatched. Germline V lookup: CDR1 GTSNPN, CDR2 SVGIG (reference sequence). The CDR3 is 14 residues long. The DNA for the CDR3 is TGTGCCTGGAAGACCGGGACAGGGAATGAAAAACTGTTTTTT. Translation gives CAWKTGTGNEKLFF.

The CDR3, as DNA: TGTGCCAGCAGTTACTTAAGCCTAGCGGGTTACAATGAGCAGTTCTTC. Amino acids: CASSYLSLAGYNEQFF. J is TRBJ2-1 and V is TRBV6-6; 8 bases align to TRBD2. V shed 1 base, J shed 4 bases, and the junction held 6 bases outside the gene matches. The CDR3 has 16 residues. Germline V gives CDR1 MNHNY, CDR2 SVGAGI (reference sequence).

This clonotype has a count of ten or more. The chain combines TRBV27 with TRBJ2-3; D may be TRBD2 (6 bases). The length of the CDR3 is 17 residues. CDR1 and CDR2 from the germline V gene are MNHEY and SMNVEV (reference sequence). Deletions cut 4 bases from V and 3 bases from J, with 20 bases between. The CDR3 DNA reads as TGTGCCAGCAGTTCCCTGATACTTAGCGGTACAACAGATACGCAGTATTTT. This sequence encodes CASSSLILSGTTDTQYF.

The chain carries TRBV4-2 and TRBJ2-7; 10 positions match TRBD1. Germline V CDR1 and CDR2: LGHNA, YNFKEQ. Losses at the gene ends were 1 base for V and 4 bases for J; bases not matched to a gene: 7. The CDR3 is made up of 16 amino acids. The CDR3 reads CASSQGSGQGYYEQYF. The CDR3 nucleotides read TGTGCCAGCAGCCAAGGATCGGGACAGGGGTATTACGAGCAGTACTTC.

The chain links TRBV19 to TRBJ2-2; 13 bases fit TRBD2. Germline V gives CDR1 LNHDA, CDR2 SQIVND (reference sequence). V shed 7 bases and J 5 bases; nucleotides not matched to a gene: 10. The CDR3 length is 17 residues. CDR3 protein: CASTKTSGRLTTGELFF. DNA of the CDR3: TGTGCCAGTACCAAGACTAGCGGGAGGTTGACTACCGGGGAGCTGTTTTTT. The variable domain in full, with the rest retrieved from reference TRBV19 and TRBJ2-2, is DGGITQSPKYLFRKEGQNVTLSCEQNLNHDAMYWYRQDPGQGLRLIYYSQIVNDFQKGDIAEGYSVSREKKESFPLTVTSAQKNPTAFYLCASTKTSGRLTTGELFFGEGSRLTVL.

In its sample, this clonotype was seen a few times. The chain couples TRBV3-1 to TRBJ1-6; weak D call: TRBD1 (6 bases). The CDR3 runs to 16 residues. The V gene lost 4 bases and the J gene lost 8 bases, with 18 bases spanning the gap. Germline V gene sequence: CDR1 LGHDT, CDR2 YNNKEL (reference sequence). The CDR3 coding sequence is TGTGCCAGCAGCCCCCTCTCCAGGGGTTTTTATTCACCCCTCCACTTT. Encoded protein: CASSPLSRGFYSPLHF.